The source of this TCR beta chain is a study of lymphopenia after photon versus proton radiotherapy. The protocol was immunoSEQ multiplex PCR, while the TCRdb copy is restricted to in-frame clones and leaves out a portion. The sample has roughly 29,000 clones, roughly 87% seen once. This CDR3 is built from 14 residues. Germline values: CDR1 SQVTM, CDR2 ANQGSEA. Trimming stripped 6 bases from V and 2 bases from J, with 17 bases between. Points from the study as a whole: Post-nadir TCR diversity decline inversely tracked overall survival among those who died. After lymphocyte nadir, photon-treated repertoires showed oligoclonal expansion, especially CD8+ Temra. Under photons, naive T cells and diversity fell while effector/memory populations rose. Authors raise, but do not show, better survival with proton therapy.

Worth noting for this clone: Its antigen is still unknown.

The V call is TRBV29-1, the J call TRBJ2-7; D is unresolved. The sequence was obtained from a woman aged 55-70 years with cholangiocarcinoma. Some clones in this sample may be carry-over from other donors' samples. Sequences were derived from peripheral blood, sampled from a patient treated with proton-based radiotherapy. The CDR3 sequence is CSVGNQKLTYEQYF. In DNA, the CDR3 is TGCAGCGTGGGGAACCAGAAGTTAACCTACGAGCAGTACTTC.